The source of this T cell receptor beta chain is a study of T-cell memory formation after mild COVID-19. Study as a whole: TCR clusters largely stayed donor specific.

This clonotype occurred once. What it binds is unknown. 5'RACE with constant-segment primers built TCRalpha and TCRbeta cDNA libraries with UMIs. TCRdb reprocessed the 5' RACE reads via MiXCR and lists one record per CDR3 protein. The sample includes 350,000 or so distinct CDR3 sequences, around a fifth seen only once; the top ten take under 25%. Looked up from germline, CDR1 is SGHDT and CDR2 is YYEEEE. This CDR3 region has 16 residues. V lost 4 bases, J lost 7 bases, and 18 bases lay in between. General study results and limits: Whether day 37 second-wave clones are SARS-CoV-2-specific was not confirmed. There were some responding clones in pre-infection memory, which suggested that cross-reactive memory had joined.

The clonotype comes from a young man who had mild COVID-19 (a few samples of this study predate the infection). Cell type and time point are not known. V gene TRBV5-6 combines with J gene TRBJ1-6; TRBD1 might be the D (5 bases). Sequenced sample: PBMCs or a T cell subset sorted from them (not recorded which). The CDR3 nucleotides read TGTGCCAGCAGCCCTGCCGGGGGGAGAGGAAATTCACCCCTCCACTTT. Translating it yields CASSPAGGRGNSPLHF.